This T cell receptor beta chain was identified in a study of blood T cell repertoires in COVID-19. Study-wide background: T cells, B-cell-depleted T cells, or PBMCs provided the cDNA or gDNA that served as material.

Adults between roughly 18 and 90 years of age took part from about two dozen US areas. Self-reported history from a screening survey and questionnaire set each donor's cohort. Two negative PCRs, clearance, or symptom resolution had been documented for recovered Cohort 3 donors. The repertoire was sequenced with immunoSEQ multiplex PCR; TCRdb's copy has only in-frame clones and lacks some. In the table there are almost 500,000 clones, 80% to 90% of which are singletons. This clone was observed a handful of times. Material: PBMCs or T cells enriched from blood (not recorded which). The receptor's source is a woman aged 55-75 years who had recovered from COVID-19.

In DNA, the CDR3 is TGTGCCAGCAGCCAAGATCGGAACAGTATGAATTCACCCCTCCACTTT. This encodes CASSQDRNSMNSPLHF. V gene TRBV4-2 combines with J gene TRBJ1-6; no definite D call. Deletions cut 0 bases from V and 7 bases from J, with 13 bases between. The germline CDR1 and CDR2 sequences are LGHNA and YNFKEQ. The CDR3 runs to 16 residues.